This record covers a single T cell receptor beta chain. Authors' methods: Quantification of nucleated cells was approximated via reference gene primer amplification. Clones were sequenced by immunoSEQ multiplex PCR, and TCRdb holds only the in-frame ones, with some missing. V and J calls and clone size are given by that table; D and trimming were obtained from the DNA. The top ten hold 5% to 7% of the sample, which has more than 250,000 clones, around 90% seen once. These data are taken from a study of blood T cell repertoires in COVID-19. As for the study in general: T cells, B-cell-depleted T cells, or PBMCs supplied cDNA or gDNA.

Germline trimming cut 6 bases from V and 4 bases from J; bases unmatched to any gene: 7. CDR3 length: 14 amino acids. Germline CDR1 is MNHEY and CDR2 is SVGAGI. The gene calls are TRBV6-5 and TRBJ1-1, with TRBD1 matching over 8 bases. Specimen: peripheral blood. The source of this sequence is a young man who had recovered from COVID-19. CDR3 in amino acids: CASSLDRGFTEAFF. CDR3 bases: TGTGCCAGCAGCCTTGACAGGGGATTCACTGAAGCTTTCTTT.